The T cell receptor (beta chain) under discussion was sequenced for a study of persistence of HIV-infected CD4 T cells. The CDR3 is made up of 15 amino acids. Germline V gene sequence: CDR1 SGHVS, CDR2 FQNEAQ. Trimming shortened V by 1 base and J by 0 bases, and 9 bases separated the two germline ends. The stimulus was an HIV-1 Gag 15-mer peptide pool, around 1.1 ug/peptide/mL. Memory cells lacking CD40L and CD69 with high CD45RO were sorted. Donors had undetectable plasma HIV-1 RNA, under 50 copies/mL, for 4+ years. In regard to this clone: Antigen: not known.

The immunoSEQ assay was version 4, run in survey mode. Here immunoSEQ multiplex PCR was the method, and the copy in TCRdb shows in-frame clones only, minus some. The table records roughly 60,000 clones, roughly 77% of them present only once. V usage is TRBV7-8 and J usage is TRBJ1-1; D may be TRBD1 (6 bases). The sequence came from an adult man with HIV who was CMV-seropositive. The specimen was CD4+ T cells sorted from PBMCs after approximately 20-hour stimulation, collected from a patient who received antiretroviral therapy. The CDR3 coding sequence is TGTGCCAGCAGCTTAGTAGGGGGAATGAACACTGAAGCTTTCTTT. Protein sequence: CASSLVGGMNTEAFF.